This T cell receptor (beta chain) was sequenced in a study of metastatic and nonmetastatic thyroid tumors (dated by TCRdb to about 2020). For the wider study: The researchers compared repertoires between peripheral blood samples and tumor or nodule tissue samples from patients with malignant or benign thyroid disease.

None of the patients had been given any treatment before thyroid surgery. Using T-cell receptor beta sequencing, the researchers looked back retrospectively at clinical samples from patients, gathered between the early 2010s and the late 2010s. The library was built by means of PCR. The listed sequencing device is Illumina HiSeq 4000. The TCR beta-chain CDR3 region of each patient was profiled by high-throughput sequencing. The source study handled its data this way. A classifier to discriminate distant-metastatic papillary thyroid cancer patients was built from CDR3 differences across clinicopathological groups. Repertoire diversity was assessed with the Shannon index, and tumor-blood repertoire similarity with the Morisita-Horn index. TCRdb trimmed the raw reads at Q25, called clones with MiXCR and kept productive beta chains. The V and J calls come from TCRdb's annotation, not from the publication. The sample has around 8,400 clones on record, over 35% of them singletons. The ten largest clones add up to roughly 33% of the sample.

With respect to this clone: This receptor's antigen is unknown. No per-base quality is available; no much larger clone lies one base away.

The investigation overall reported the following: In both blood and tumor samples, TCR beta diversity was reported to be significantly higher in malignant tumors than in benign nodules.

CDR1 and CDR2 are drawn from the germline V gene: MNHNS, SASEGT. Counted from cysteine to phenylalanine, this CDR3 has 14 amino acids. Only the CDR3 region is kept as DNA, spanning 42 bases read in frame from base 1. The trim is 5 bases for V and 0 bases for J, with a gap of 8 bases between the germline ends. The sample consisted of tumor tissue. The rearrangement joined TRBV6-1 to TRBJ1-5, and possibly TRBD1, on 5 matching bases. The sequence was collected from a male donor with papillary thyroid cancer or a benign thyroid nodule (not recorded which). Some clones in this sample may be carry-over from other donors' samples. The CDR3 region: CASSLQVSNQPQHF. The bases read TGTGCCAGCAGTTTACAGGTTAGCAATCAGCCCCAGCATTTT.